This T cell receptor beta chain is from a study of long-term antiretroviral therapy in people with HIV. Points from the study as a whole: Dominating the repertoire at all time points were the clones that expanded before ART.

Of note for this clone: Its antigen is still unknown.

Sequencing used immunoSEQ v3.0 at survey level. Data came from immunoSEQ multiplex PCR; TCRdb stores just in-frame clones and leaves some out. The repertoire holds about 28,000 clones, with about nine tenths as singletons. Trimming pared 7 bases from V and 0 bases from J, leaving 17 bases between. The germline gives CDR1 SGHNT, CDR2 YYREEE (reference sequence). This CDR3 comprises 15 residues. The chain employs TRBV5-4 and TRBJ2-7, with no clear D. Sequences were derived from unsorted PBMCs, sampled 3.2 years before starting antiretroviral therapy. This TCR came from a man aged 45-65 years with HIV. DNA of the CDR3: TGTGCCAGCCACGACGCGAGGCACTTCTCCTACGAGCAGTACTTC. Its translation: CASHDARHFSYEQYF.